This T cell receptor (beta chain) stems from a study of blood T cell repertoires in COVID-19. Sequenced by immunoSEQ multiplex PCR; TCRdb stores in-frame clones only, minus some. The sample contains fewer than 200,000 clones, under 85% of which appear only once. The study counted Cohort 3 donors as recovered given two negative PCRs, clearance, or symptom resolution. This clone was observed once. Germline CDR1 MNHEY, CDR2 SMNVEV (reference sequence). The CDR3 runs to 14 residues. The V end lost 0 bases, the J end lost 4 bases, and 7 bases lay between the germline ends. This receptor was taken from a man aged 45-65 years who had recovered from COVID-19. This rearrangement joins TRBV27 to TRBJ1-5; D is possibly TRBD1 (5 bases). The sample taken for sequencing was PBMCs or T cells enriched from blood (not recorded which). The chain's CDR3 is CASSLSSGNQPQHF. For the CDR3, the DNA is TGTGCCAGCAGTTTATCGTCAGGGAATCAGCCCCAGCATTTT.